Listed here are 30 T cell receptor beta chains from one sample, sequenced in a study of blood T cell repertoires in COVID-19. The assay was immunoSEQ multiplex PCR, and TCRdb's table has in-frame clones only and misses some. The sample holds hundreds of thousands of clones, approximately 83% seen once. The specimen sequenced was PBMCs or T cells enriched from blood (not recorded which). All receptors come from a woman between 40 and 55 years old with acute COVID-19.

The V call is TRBV2, the J call TRBJ2-3; TRBD2 matches 9 bases. The CDR3 extends over 15 amino acids. Germline loops: CDR1 SNHLY, CDR2 FYNNEI. V lost 4 bases and J lost 6; bases outside the gene matches: 8. In DNA form, the CDR3 reads TGTGCCAGCAGTGCGGGGAGGCGGGAGGGTGATACGCAGTATTTT. It yields the protein CASSAGRREGDTQYF.

The rearrangement uses TRBV24-1 and TRBJ1-2; TRBD1 is a possible D gene (6 bases). Trimming took off 6 bases at V and 8 bases at J, with 12 bases between the two ends. The V gene's germline CDR1 is KGHDR and CDR2 SFDVKD. The CDR3 length is 12 residues. CDR3 bases: TGTGCCACCAGTTTGGGGGCGGAAGGCTACACCTTC. Amino acids: CATSLGAEGYTF.

The chain carries TRBV7-3 and TRBJ2-1; D remains unclear. The CDR3 has 14 residues. Trimming left V 2 bases short and J 5 bases short, with 10 bases between. CDR1 and CDR2 from the germline V gene are SGHTA and FQGTGA. CDR3 coding DNA: TGTGCCAGCAGCTTACAGGCGTACGACAATGAGCAGTTCTTC. Translating gives CASSLQAYDNEQFF.

The genes are TRBV7-3 and TRBJ2-1, with 7 nucleotides matching TRBD2. CDR1 and CDR2 (germline): SGHTA, FQGTGA. The CDR3 totals 14 residues. With V trimmed by 5 bases and J by 14 bases, 15 bases remained unmatched. The CDR3 here is CASSPTTSTLKKFF. The CDR3 DNA follows: TGTGCCAGCAGCCCGACGACTAGCACCCTTAAGAAGTTCTTC.

This chain connects TRBV30 to TRBJ2-6, with TRBD1 matching over 8 bases. The CDR3 spans 16 residues. CDR1 and CDR2 (germline): GTSNPN, SVGIG (reference sequence). As DNA, the CDR3 is TGTGCAGCTTTCGGGACAGGACCCTCTGGGGCCAACGTCCTGACTTTC. Translating it yields CAAFGTGPSGANVLTF. The variable domain in full, with the rest retrieved from reference TRBV30 and TRBJ2-6, is SQTIHQWPATLVQPVGSPLSLECTVEGTSNPNLYWYRQAAGRGLQLLFYSVGIGQISSEVPQNLSASRPQDRQFILSSKKLLLSDSGFYLCAAFGTGPSGANVLTFGAGSRLTVL.

On this clone: One end of the junction does not line up with germline, which may come from a read error. The same CDR3 also results from other DNA sequences found in this sample. The chain joins TRBV5-4 to TRBJ2-1; no reliable D call. The CDR3 spans 13 residues. Germline V lookup: CDR1 SGHNT, CDR2 YYREEE (reference sequence). In DNA, the CDR3 is TGTGCTAGCAGCTTAAATATGGCGGATGAGCAGTTCTTC. It codes for CASSLNMADEQFF.

This clone was seen a single time. V usage is TRBV28 and J usage is TRBJ1-1; D is undetermined. The CDR3 is made up of 14 amino acids. Trimming pared 5 bases from V and 5 bases from J, leaving 15 bases between. Per germline, CDR1 MDHEN and CDR2 SYDVKM. In DNA, the CDR3 is TGTGCCAGCAGTGCCGGCGCGGGTTGGACTGAAGCTTTCTTT. The encoded protein is CASSAGAGWTEAFF.

The chain carries TRBV12-3 or TRBV12-4 and TRBJ2-5; D uncertain. CDR3 size: 13 residues. Trimming stripped 10 bases from V and 4 bases from J, with 16 bases between. The CDR3 nucleotides are TGTGCCACCTCCACTACACATGGAGAGACCCAGTACTTC. Its translation is CATSTTHGETQYF.

The chain recombines TRBV7-2 with TRBJ2-1, with 7 bases that match TRBD2. Germline V lookup: CDR1 SGHTA, CDR2 FQGNSA. This CDR3 contains 13 residues. V dropped 1 base and J dropped 8; count of bases not matched to a gene: 2. CDR3 bases: TGTGCCAGCAGCTTAGGGGGGAGGGATGAGCAGTTCTTC. Translation: CASSLGGRDEQFF. Using reference TRBV7-2 and TRBJ2-1 for the parts outside the CDR3, the full variable domain is GAGVSQSPSNKVTEKGKDVELRCDPISGHTALYWYRQSLGQGLEFLIYFQGNSAPDKSGLPSDRFSAERTGGSVSTLTIQRTQQEDSAVYLCASSLGGRDEQFFGPGTRLTVL.

This chain connects TRBV7-8 to TRBJ1-1; 9 nucleotides align to TRBD1. The CDR3 is 15 residues long. Losses at the gene ends were 1 base for V and 5 bases for J; bases not matched to a gene: 5. Per germline, CDR1 SGHVS and CDR2 FQNEAQ. The CDR3 sequence is CASSLVPGQGTEAFF. For the CDR3, the DNA is TGTGCCAGCAGCTTAGTACCGGGACAGGGAACTGAAGCTTTCTTT.

The chain joins TRBV4-2 to TRBJ2-1; 7 bases match TRBD2. The length of the CDR3 is 15 residues. V trimming: 0 bases; J trimming: 5 bases; junction bases outside the gene matches: 4. Germline assignment: CDR1 LGHNA and CDR2 YNFKEQ. For the CDR3, the DNA is TGTGCCAGCAGCCAAGATAGCCTAGCGGACAATGAGCAGTTCTTC. This translates into CASSQDSLADNEQFF.

This chain uses TRBV5-4 with TRBJ1-2; no definite D call. Trimming removed 0 bases from V and 7 bases from J, with 13 bases in between. Germline V CDR1 and CDR2: SGHNT, YYREEE (reference sequence). There are 14 residues in the CDR3. CDR3 in DNA: TGTGCCAGCAGCTTGGGGGAGATCGGGGTTGGCTACACCTTC. Protein sequence: CASSLGEIGVGYTF.

The chain links TRBV27 to TRBJ2-7, with 8 bases identical to TRBD2. Germline lookup yields CDR1 MNHEY and CDR2 SMNVEV (reference sequence). J was trimmed by 7 bases and V by 4 bases; bases with no gene match: 12. This CDR3 contains 15 residues. This CDR3 reads CASSSLAGPMWEQYF. The DNA of the CDR3 is TGTGCCAGCAGTTCTCTAGCGGGTCCGATGTGGGAGCAGTACTTC.

The gene calls are TRBV27 and TRBJ1-4; tentative D call: TRBD1 (5 bases). There are 13 residues in the CDR3. Per the germline V gene, CDR1 is MNHEY and CDR2 is SMNVEV (reference sequence). Trimming shortened V by 6 bases and J by 11 bases, and 16 bases separated the two germline ends. The CDR3 loop reads CASSQTEGGKLFF. DNA of the CDR3: TGTGCCAGCAGCCAGACAGAGGGAGGGAAACTGTTTTTT.

V is TRBV6-1 and J is TRBJ1-5, with D possibly being TRBD1 (5 bases). Germline V gives CDR1 MNHNS, CDR2 SASEGT. The CDR3 extends over 14 amino acids. The V end lost 2 bases, the J end lost 5 bases, and 10 bases lay between the germline ends. CDR3 sequence (DNA): TGTGCCAGCAGTGAAAGGGGTAGAGATCAGCCCCAGCATTTT. It specifies CASSERGRDQPQHF.

The chain uses TRBV7-3 and TRBJ2-1; 9 positions agree with TRBD1. CDR1 is SGHTA, CDR2 FQGTGA, per germline. The CDR3 is 15 residues long. The V and J ends lost 3 bases and 4 bases, in that order; junction bases with no gene match: 4. Here the CDR3 reads CASSLDRGFYNEQFF. CDR3 in DNA: TGTGCCAGCAGCTTGGACAGGGGCTTTTACAATGAGCAGTTCTTC.

The chain links TRBV5-5 to TRBJ2-7; D is ambiguous. The CDR3 runs to 13 residues. The V end was cut by 6 bases, the J end by 4 bases, with 14 bases between. Per germline, CDR1 SGHKS and CDR2 YYEKEE (reference sequence). The CDR3 region has the DNA TGTGCCAGCACTACCGGGTCACTATACGAGCAGTACTTC. It specifies CASTTGSLYEQYF.

The chain uses TRBV27 and TRBJ2-1; tentative D call: TRBD1 (6 bases). Trimming shortened V by 4 bases and J by 3 bases, and 10 bases separated the two germline ends. Germline V gene data show CDR1 as MNHEY and CDR2 as SMNVEV (reference sequence). The CDR3 spans 14 residues. CDR3 residues: CASSYRTDYNEQFF. CDR3 nucleotides: TGTGCCAGCAGTTACAGGACAGACTACAATGAGCAGTTCTTC.

This sequence joins TRBV6-1 and TRBJ2-7; D is uncertain. This CDR3 has 13 residues. Germline V gene sequence: CDR1 MNHNS, CDR2 SASEGT. V was shortened by 2 bases and J by 3 bases, with 8 bases between the two germline ends. CDR3: CASSEFQRYEQYF. In DNA form, the CDR3 reads TGTGCCAGCAGTGAATTTCAGCGCTACGAGCAGTACTTC.

The J gene is TRBJ2-5, the V gene TRBV5-1; D is possibly TRBD2 (5 bases). The CDR3 contains 14 residues. Per the germline V gene, CDR1 is SGHRS and CDR2 is YFSETQ. Trimming took 0 bases from V and 5 from J, leaving 11 bases between them. CDR3 protein: CASSLGSAGETQYF. The CDR3 DNA sequence: TGCGCCAGCAGCTTGGGTAGCGCCGGCGAGACCCAGTACTTC.

This clone was recorded a few times. J is TRBJ2-1 and V is TRBV19; the match to TRBD1 covers 9 bases. V shed 7 bases, J shed 2 bases, and the junction held 3 bases outside the gene matches. Germline CDR1 LNHDA, CDR2 SQIVND (reference sequence). The CDR3 consists of 14 residues. CDR3 sequence reads: CASNRDRAYNEQFF. The CDR3 DNA is TGTGCCAGTAATCGGGACAGGGCCTACAATGAGCAGTTCTTC.

This rearrangement joins TRBV29-1 to TRBJ2-3; D unresolved. Per the germline V gene, CDR1 is SQVTM and CDR2 is ANQGSEA. The CDR3 sequence is 13 residues long. Deletions cut 1 base from V and 2 bases from J, with 7 bases between. CDR3 in amino acids: CSVEGASTDTQYF. CDR3 coding DNA: TGCAGCGTTGAAGGGGCCTCCACAGATACGCAGTATTTT.

The J gene is TRBJ2-5, the V gene TRBV9; D might be TRBD2 (5 bases). Germline V gene sequence: CDR1 SGDLS, CDR2 YYNGEE. Trimming removed 0 bases at V and 5 bases at J, with 20 bases between. The CDR3 loop spans 17 amino acids. CDR3 in amino acids: CASSVGSGSPLRETQYF. DNA for the CDR3: TGTGCCAGCAGCGTAGGTTCGGGGAGCCCCCTGAGGGAGACCCAGTACTTC.

V and J are TRBV5-8 and TRBJ2-3, with a weak D call TRBD1 (6 bases). CDR3 length: 16 amino acids. The V and J ends lost 0 bases and 0 bases respectively, with 11 bases between them. The germline V gene has CDR1 SGHTS and CDR2 YDEGEE. In nucleotides, the CDR3 is TGTGCCAGCAGCTTGGTTTCAGGGGTTAGCACAGATACGCAGTATTTT. Protein sequence: CASSLVSGVSTDTQYF. Complete variable domain (other parts from reference TRBV5-8 and TRBJ2-3): EAGVTQSPTHLIKTRGQQATLRCSPISGHTSVYWYQQALGLGLQFLLWYDEGEERNRGNFPPRFSGRQFPNYSSELNVNALELEDSALYLCASSLVSGVSTDTQYFGPGTRLTVL.

The chain combines TRBV11-2 with TRBJ1-1, with a tentative D call TRBD1 (6 bases). Trimming stripped 5 bases from V and 6 bases from J, with 19 bases between. The CDR3 consists of 15 residues. CDR1 and CDR2 (germline): SGHAT, FQNNGV. The CDR3 sequence is CASSIVGGQPSEAFF. The CDR3 nucleotides read TGTGCCAGCAGCATAGTAGGGGGTCAACCATCTGAAGCTTTCTTT.

The rearrangement links TRBV11-2 to TRBJ2-7, with a weak D call TRBD2 (5 bases). V lost 2 bases, J lost 2 bases, and 7 bases lay in between. Germline V gene sequence: CDR1 SGHAT, CDR2 FQNNGV. The CDR3 consists of 13 residues. Here the CDR3 DNA reads TGTGCCAGCAGCTTATACGGGACCTACGAGCAGTACTTC. It is translated as CASSLYGTYEQYF.

The chain couples TRBV7-3 to TRBJ1-1; 8 bases are shared with TRBD1. Germline assignment: CDR1 SGHTA and CDR2 FQGTGA. The CDR3 consists of 17 residues. Trimming at V came to 1 base and at J to 0 bases, leaving 7 bases not matched to a gene. Here the CDR3 DNA reads TGTGCCAGCAGCTTAAGACAGGGGCGAGGATTGAACACTGAAGCTTTCTTT. Its translation: CASSLRQGRGLNTEAFF.

The chain employs TRBV27 and TRBJ1-2, with no clear D. This CDR3 is 12 amino acids long. Germline V gives CDR1 MNHEY, CDR2 SMNVEV (reference sequence). Deletions cut 2 bases from V and 7 bases from J, with 8 bases between. The CDR3 loop reads CASSLAIGGYTF. In DNA, the CDR3 is TGTGCCAGCAGTTTAGCTATCGGTGGCTACACCTTC.

V is TRBV4-1 and J is TRBJ2-1, with D maybe TRBD2 (5 bases). Trimming pared 0 bases from V and 7 bases from J, leaving 16 bases between. This CDR3 contains 16 residues. Germline assignment: CDR1 MGHRA and CDR2 YSYEKL. This CDR3 reads CASSQEVVGRENEQFF. The DNA for the CDR3 is TGCGCCAGCAGCCAAGAAGTTGTCGGACGGGAAAATGAGCAGTTCTTC.

This chain connects TRBV30 to TRBJ1-2; maybe TRBD1 (5 bases). Germline V CDR1 and CDR2: GTSNPN, SVGIG (reference sequence). V was cut by 2 bases and J by 8 bases, with 12 bases left in between. The CDR3 is made up of 12 amino acids. The DNA for the CDR3 is TGTGCCTGGAGTAATGCAGGGAACGGCTACACCTTC. Residues: CAWSNAGNGYTF.